Listed below are T cell receptor beta chains from one sample, sequenced in a study of T cell repertoires in cytomegalovirus infection. TCRdb re-called the reads with MiXCR, one entry per CDR3 protein. This sample yields 350,000 to 450,000 distinct CDR3 sequences, of which less than 20% are seen a single time; 7.5% to 9.5% belongs to the top ten. The sample comprised PBMCs. The receptors come from a human donor in good health (CMV status not recorded). Some clones in this sample may be carry-over from other donors' samples. Each CDR3 is given with its conserved first and last residue. D genes are given only for firm matches. A row's size may be missing; if present it is once, few, many or a size class.

clone_size j_call d_call v_call cdr3_aa cdr3_nt
few TRBJ2-5 - TRBV11-2 CASSWDLGETQYF TGTGCCAGCAGCTGGGACTTGGGGGAGACCCAGTACTTC
once TRBJ2-1 TRBD1 TRBV6-2/TRBV6-3 CASSSRTGLGNEQFF TGTGCCAGCAGTTCTAGGACAGGGTTGGGAAATGAGCAGTTCTTC
few TRBJ2-7 - TRBV7-9 CASSLTRKQDEQYF TGTGCCAGCAGCTTAACCAGAAAGCAGGACGAGCAGTACTTC
many TRBJ2-3 TRBD1 TRBV2 CASSEQGGTDTQYF TGTGCCAGCAGTGAGCAGGGGGGCACAGATACGCAGTATTTT
few TRBJ2-7 - TRBV19 CASSIAGAREQYF TGTGCCAGTAGTATAGCGGGAGCTCGGGAGCAGTACTTC
many TRBJ1-2 TRBD1 TRBV7-2 CASSSRTGGYTF TGTGCCAGCAGCTCCCGGACAGGGGGCTACACCTTC
many TRBJ2-7 - TRBV7-2 CASSLDPGYEQYF TGTGCCAGCAGCCTAGACCCGGGCTACGAGCAGTACTTC
- TRBJ1-6 - TRBV28 CASNPAGWERSSPLHF TGTGCCAGCAACCCCGCGGGTTGGGAGAGGAGTTCACCCCTCCACTTT
few TRBJ2-7 - TRBV7-9 CASSLDGDPYEQYF TGTGCCAGCAGCTTAGATGGGGACCCCTACGAGCAGTACTTC
- TRBJ1-2 - TRBV6-8 CASSYFGPGANYGYTF TGTGCCAGCAGTTACTTTGGTCCCGGGGCTAACTATGGCTACACCTTC
few TRBJ2-5 - TRBV9 CASSAGSQETQYF TGTGCCAGCAGCGCAGGGTCCCAAGAGACCCAGTACTTC
many TRBJ2-2 - TRBV7-2 CASSFGGGTGELFF TGTGCCAGCAGCTTCGGAGGAGGGACCGGGGAGCTGTTTTTT